This T cell receptor beta chain is from a study of blood T cell repertoires in COVID-19. In the study overall: Italy, Spain and the United States were the sources of the convalescent and acute COVID-19 samples. T cells, B-cell-depleted T cells, or PBMCs provided the cDNA or gDNA that served as material.

Per the original methods: The assay estimated nucleated cells by amplifying reference gene primers. Measured with immunoSEQ multiplex PCR; TCRdb has only the in-frame clones, and not every one. V, J and clone size are those of that table, while D and trimming were read from the DNA. This sample has roughly 100,000 clones, with 84% found just once. This clone has just a few counts. Deletions cut 0 bases from V and 4 bases from J, with 11 bases between. Germline loops: CDR1 SGHRS, CDR2 YFSETQ. The CDR3 consists of 14 residues. What was sequenced was peripheral blood. The clonotype originates from a woman in her sixties or seventies with acute or convalescent COVID-19. This sequence joins TRBV5-1 and TRBJ2-7; the D gene is possibly TRBD1 (5 bases). The chain's CDR3 is CASSLDRSNYEQYF. For the CDR3, the DNA is TGCGCCAGCAGCTTGGACAGGTCTAATTACGAGCAGTACTTC.